This TCR beta chain was sequenced during a study of blood T cell repertoires in COVID-19. Study information: The study drew acute and convalescent COVID-19 samples from the United States, Italy and Spain. Sources were T cells, B-cell-depleted T cells, or PBMCs; the material itself was cDNA or gDNA.

This CDR3 spans 14 amino acids. CDR1 and CDR2 (germline): SGHRS, YFSETQ. V shed 2 bases and J 9 bases; nucleotides not matched to a gene: 4. Here immunoSEQ multiplex PCR was the method, and the copy in TCRdb shows in-frame clones only, minus some. This sample has around 230,000 clones, with around 90% found just once. The specimen was peripheral blood. The source of this sequence is a man between 60 and 75 years old who had recovered from COVID-19. V and J are TRBV5-1 and TRBJ1-6, with 8 bases aligning to TRBD1. The CDR3 nucleotides read TGCGCCAGCAGCTTCGAACAGGGGGTTTCACCCCTCCACTTT. Its translation is CASSFEQGVSPLHF.